Following are 18 T cell receptor beta chains from one sample sequenced in a study of identical twins listed by TCRdb under 2016. Library creation used 5' RACE. The instrument given in TCRdb is Illumina HiSeq 2000. Using fastp at Q25 and MiXCR, TCRdb reprocessed the public reads and kept productive beta chains. Each CDR3 protein gets just one entry, which takes the most common genes and DNA from the rows behind it. In all, the sample holds 420,000 or so distinct CDR3 sequences, and approximately 18% of those were seen once. 12% of the sample is held by the ten biggest clonotypes. Sequencing was done on a sample of naive T cells sorted from blood. This specimen's cell subset or site label, interpreted: cells isolated with a human naive T-cell isolation kit. All receptors come from a man aged 45 to 65 in good health.

This clonotype was recorded at least ten times. The CDR3: CSVEDPNSGANVLTF. The DNA of the CDR3 is TGCAGCGTTGAAGATCCCAACTCTGGGGCCAACGTCCTGACTTTC. This sequence joins TRBV29-1 and TRBJ2-6; D not resolved. V was trimmed by 0 bases and J by 0 bases, leaving 6 bases between them. The CDR3 loop spans 15 amino acids. Germline CDR1 reads SQVTM; CDR2 reads ANQGSEA.

This clonotype was seen many times. This rearrangement joins TRBV6-1 to TRBJ2-7; 7 bases fit TRBD1. Per germline, CDR1 MNHNS and CDR2 SASEGT. V lost 6 bases and J lost 0; bases outside the gene matches: 8. This CDR3 is built from 15 residues. The CDR3 coding sequence is TGTGCCAGCAGCCCCGGACAGGTTAGCTCCTACGAGCAGTACTTC. As protein: CASSPGQVSSYEQYF.

In this sample, this clonotype turned up a few times. This rearrangement joins TRBV20-1 to TRBJ2-3; no clear D gene. The V gene lost 3 bases and the J gene lost 6 bases, with 13 bases spanning the gap. CDR1 DFQATT and CDR2 SNEGSKA come from the germline V gene (reference sequence). This CDR3 has 13 residues. In nucleotides, the CDR3 is TGCAGTGCTAGGGGGTCGCCCCCTGATACGCAGTATTTT. It codes for CSARGSPPDTQYF.

The genes are TRBV5-1 and TRBJ2-5, with D possibly called TRBD1 or TRBD2 (5 bases each). CDR1 and CDR2 (germline): SGHRS, YFSETQ. Trimming took 2 bases from V and 5 from J, leaving 10 bases between them. There are 13 residues in the CDR3. The CDR3 DNA is TGCGCCAGCAGCTTCGGGGACCGGGAGACCCAGTACTTC. Its translation is CASSFGDRETQYF.

At least ten counts were recorded for this clonotype. V gene TRBV19 combines with J gene TRBJ2-3; 7 bases fit TRBD1. The CDR3 is made up of 16 amino acids. Trimming at V came to 5 bases and at J to 2 bases, leaving 10 bases not matched to a gene. Germline CDR1 and CDR2: LNHDA and SQIVND (reference sequence). CDR3 coding DNA: TGTGCCAGTAGTTCCCTCCCGGGACAGTTCACAGATACGCAGTATTTT. Amino acids: CASSSLPGQFTDTQYF. Based on the CDR3 plus reference TRBV19 and TRBJ2-3, the full variable domain is DGGITQSPKYLFRKEGQNVTLSCEQNLNHDAMYWYRQDPGQGLRLIYYSQIVNDFQKGDIAEGYSVSREKKESFPLTVTSAQKNPTAFYLCASSSLPGQFTDTQYFGPGTRLTVL.

This clonotype has a count of ten or more. This sequence joins TRBV6-6 and TRBJ2-7; TRBD1 might be the D (6 bases). CDR1 is MNHNY, CDR2 SVGAGI, per germline (reference sequence). The CDR3 runs to 13 residues. V was pared by 2 bases and J by 4 bases, with 9 bases between. This CDR3 reads CASSYADRYEQYF. Written as DNA, the CDR3 is TGTGCCAGCAGTTACGCGGACAGATACGAGCAGTACTTC.

This clonotype was recorded many times. The rearrangement joins TRBV20-1 to TRBJ2-2, with 14 bases identical to TRBD2. The germline CDR1 and CDR2 sequences are DFQATT and SNEGSKA (reference sequence). This CDR3 contains 17 residues. V dropped 6 bases and J dropped 2; count of bases not matched to a gene: 8. This CDR3 is CSAAGTSGGLNTGELFF. The CDR3 DNA reads TGCAGTGCCGCCGGGACTAGCGGGGGACTCAACACCGGGGAGCTGTTTTTT.

This chain connects TRBV6-2 or TRBV6-3 to TRBJ1-1; D call uncertain. The CDR3 covers 13 residues. The germline V and J ends were trimmed by 0 bases and 1 base, with 3 bases remaining between them. Germline-derived CDR1 and CDR2 are MNHEY and SVGEGT. In DNA, the CDR3 is TGTGCCAGCAGTTACTCTACGAACACTGAAGCTTTCTTT. Translation gives CASSYSTNTEAFF.

This clonotype was seen at least ten times. This chain uses TRBV10-3 with TRBJ2-7; no clear D. V was pared by 3 bases and J by 2 bases, with 11 bases between. The CDR3 runs 14 residues. Per the germline V gene, CDR1 is ENHRY and CDR2 is SYGVKD. CDR3 in DNA: TGTGCCATCAGTGAATCTGCAAAGACCTACGAGCAGTACTTC. Amino acids: CAISESAKTYEQYF.

In this sample, this clonotype turned up many times. The rearrangement uses TRBV5-1 and TRBJ2-7; TRBD1 matches 12 bases. The J segment lost 2 bases and the V segment lost 3 bases, leaving 0 bases of the junction unmatched. Germline CDR1 reads SGHRS; CDR2 reads YFSETQ. There are 14 residues in the CDR3. The CDR3 DNA is TGCGCCAGCAGCTGGGACAGGGGGCCCTACGAGCAGTACTTC. Residues: CASSWDRGPYEQYF.

This clonotype occurred many times. The chain has TRBV29-1 and TRBJ1-6; the D is unclear. This CDR3 has 13 amino acids. The V and J ends lost 4 bases and 2 bases respectively, with 6 bases between them. Per germline, CDR1 SQVTM and CDR2 ANQGSEA. The CDR3 sequence is CSVGEAYNSPLHF. CDR3 bases: TGCAGCGTTGGGGAGGCCTATAATTCACCCCTCCACTTT. Combining the CDR3 with reference TRBV29-1 and TRBJ1-6 gives the whole variable domain SAVISQKPSRDICQRGTSLTIQCQVDSQVTMMFWYRQQPGQSLTLIATANQGSEATYESGFVIDKFPISRPNLTFSTLTVSNMSPEDSSIYLCSVGEAYNSPLHFGNGTRLTVT.

This clonotype was seen a handful of times. This chain connects TRBV4-3 to TRBJ1-3, with D unclear. Looked up from germline, CDR1 is LGHNA and CDR2 is YSLEER. The CDR3 is made up of 15 amino acids. The V and J ends lost 0 bases and 4 bases respectively, with 10 bases between them. For the CDR3, the DNA is TGCGCCAGCAGCCAAGATGCCAGAGCGGGAAACACCATATATTTT. It encodes CASSQDARAGNTIYF.

The rearrangement joins TRBV24-1 to TRBJ2-1, with D perhaps matching TRBD1 (6 bases). The CDR3 runs to 17 residues. The germline CDR1 and CDR2 sequences are KGHDR and SFDVKD. Trimming took 3 bases from V and 2 from J, leaving 16 bases between them. CDR3 sequence reads: CATSDQPGHTAYNEQFF. CDR3 coding DNA: TGTGCCACCAGTGATCAACCGGGACACACGGCCTACAATGAGCAGTTCTTC.

The J gene is TRBJ2-3, the V gene TRBV6-2 or TRBV6-3, with 13 bases aligning to TRBD2. Per the germline V gene, CDR1 is MNHEY and CDR2 is SVGEGT. This CDR3 is 16 amino acids long. Germline trimming cut 5 bases from V and 5 bases from J; bases unmatched to any gene: 7. Here the CDR3 reads CASSLTSGGARDTQYF. DNA of the CDR3: TGTGCCAGCAGTCTCACTAGCGGGGGGGCTCGAGATACGCAGTATTTT.

The chain employs TRBV4-3 and TRBJ2-1; 7 bases are a match to TRBD2. The CDR3 sequence is 15 residues long. The trim removed 0 bases at V and 8 bases at J, leaving 7 bases unmatched. Germline loops: CDR1 LGHNA, CDR2 YSLEER. The CDR3 reads CASSQDGAGRDEQFF. CDR3 sequence (DNA): TGCGCCAGCAGCCAAGATGGGGCGGGGAGGGATGAGCAGTTCTTC.

The chain carries TRBV6-1 and TRBJ2-5, with D tentatively TRBD2 (6 bases). Germline-derived CDR1 and CDR2 are MNHNS and SASEGT. With 7 bases removed from V and 0 bases from J, the gap between germline ends came to 18 bases. The CDR3 runs to 16 residues. CDR3 residues: CASTPTGLMYQETQYF. In DNA, the CDR3 is TGTGCCAGCACTCCAACGGGACTCATGTACCAAGAGACCCAGTACTTC.

This clonotype was seen a few times. The V and J genes are TRBV27 and TRBJ2-3, with a tentative D call TRBD1 (6 bases). The V end lost 6 bases, the J end lost 7 bases, and 14 bases lay between the germline ends. Germline assignment: CDR1 MNHEY and CDR2 SMNVEV (reference sequence). The CDR3 is made up of 13 amino acids. The CDR3 DNA sequence: TGTGCCAGCAGCGTTAGGGACAAGTATACGCAGTATTTT. It codes for CASSVRDKYTQYF.

The chain uses TRBV27 and TRBJ2-7; 7 nucleotides agree with TRBD1. Per germline, CDR1 MNHEY and CDR2 SMNVEV (reference sequence). V was clipped by 0 bases and J by 5 bases; unmatched bases: 10. This CDR3 is 16 amino acids long. CDR3 sequence (DNA): TGTGCCAGCAGTTTATCACCTGGGGACAGAGCTAACGAGCAGTACTTC. The encoded protein is CASSLSPGDRANEQYF.